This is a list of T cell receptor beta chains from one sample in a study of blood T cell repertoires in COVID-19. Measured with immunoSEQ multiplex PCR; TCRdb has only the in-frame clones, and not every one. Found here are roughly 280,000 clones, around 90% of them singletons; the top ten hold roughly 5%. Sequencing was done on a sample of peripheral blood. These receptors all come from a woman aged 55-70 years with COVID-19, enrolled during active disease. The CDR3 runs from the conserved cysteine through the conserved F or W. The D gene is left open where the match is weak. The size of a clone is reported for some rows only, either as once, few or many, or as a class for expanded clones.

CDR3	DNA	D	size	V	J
CASSWLSGNYGYTF	TGTGCCAGTAGTTGGCTAAGCGGTAACTATGGCTACACCTTC	.	.	TRBV19	TRBJ1-2
CASSGDRRETQYF	TGCGCCAGCAGTGGGGACAGGCGAGAGACCCAGTACTTC	TRBD1	few	TRBV10-1	TRBJ2-5
CASSYFRRANTEAFF	TGTGCCAGCAGTTACTTTCGGAGGGCGAACACTGAAGCTTTCTTT	.	.	TRBV6-2/TRBV6-3	TRBJ1-1
CASSLSPRETYYGYTF	TGTGCCAGCAGTTTATCCCCGCGGGAGACCTACTATGGCTACACCTTC	.	.	TRBV27	TRBJ1-2
CASSLPDRGATNEKLFF	TGTGCCAGCAGCTTACCGGACAGGGGAGCAACTAATGAAAAACTGTTTTTT	TRBD1	.	TRBV7-9	TRBJ1-4
CASSRESGSTDTQYF	TGTGCCAGCAGTCGAGAGAGCGGGAGCACAGATACGCAGTATTTT	.	few	TRBV2	TRBJ2-3
CASRRTVYNEQFF	TGTGCCAGCAGGCGGACAGTCTACAATGAGCAGTTCTTC	.	.	TRBV2	TRBJ2-1
CAISIETDNEQFF	TGTGCCATCTCGATTGAGACAGACAATGAGCAGTTCTTC	.	.	TRBV10-3	TRBJ2-1
CASRGLAITDTQYF	TGCGCCAGCAGAGGACTAGCGATTACAGATACGCAGTATTTT	TRBD2	.	TRBV4-1	TRBJ2-3
CASKPTGGQPQHF	TGTGCCAGCAAACCGACGGGGGGACAGCCCCAGCATTTT	.	.	TRBV27	TRBJ1-5
CASSLLAQPEKLFF	TGTGCCAGCAGTTTATTGGCTCAACCTGAAAAACTGTTTTTT	.	.	TRBV27	TRBJ1-4
CASSAGQGAYNEQFF	TGTGCCAGCAGCGCCGGACAGGGGGCTTACAATGAGCAGTTCTTC	TRBD1	.	TRBV5-4	TRBJ2-1
CATSRGGDRGIFYNSPLHF	TGTGCCACCAGCAGAGGCGGGGACAGGGGGATCTTCTATAATTCACCCCTCCACTTT	TRBD1	.	TRBV15	TRBJ1-6
CASSLRLAGGAGELFF	TGTGCCAGCAGTTTAAGACTAGCGGGAGGGGCCGGGGAGCTGTTTTTT	TRBD2	.	TRBV27	TRBJ2-2
CASSLSGTSGSPTYEQYF	TGTGCCAGCAGTCTCTCTGGGACTAGCGGGAGTCCCACCTACGAGCAGTACTTC	TRBD2	.	TRBV28	TRBJ2-7
CSAARQGAGELFF	TGCAGCGCAGCAAGACAGGGAGCCGGGGAGCTGTTTTTT	TRBD1	.	TRBV29-1	TRBJ2-2
CASSYRVGTEAFF	TGTGCCAGCAGTTACAGGGTAGGCACTGAAGCTTTCTTT	.	.	TRBV7-8	TRBJ1-1
CASTLRENTEAFF	TGTGCCAGCACTTTACGGGAAAACACTGAAGCTTTCTTT	.	once	TRBV7-6	TRBJ1-1
CASSQDFRSNQPQHF	TGTGCCAGCAGCCAAGACTTCAGAAGCAATCAGCCCCAGCATTTT	.	.	TRBV4-2	TRBJ1-5
CASMTGVHSSGNTIYF	TGTGCCAGCATGACAGGGGTCCACAGCTCTGGAAACACCATATATTTT	TRBD1	.	TRBV2	TRBJ1-3
CASSRGRGQPQHF	TGTGCCAGCTCCAGGGGGCGAGGACAGCCCCAGCATTTT	TRBD1	.	TRBV18	TRBJ1-5
CASSLRPGQGTGGYTF	TGTGCCAGCAGTTTACGGCCGGGACAGGGAACCGGGGGCTACACCTTC	TRBD1	few	TRBV27	TRBJ1-2
CAWSAYTGLEQYF	TGTGCCTGGAGTGCCTATACAGGGTTAGAGCAGTACTTC	.	.	TRBV30	TRBJ2-7
CASSSQGNTEAFF	TGCGCCAGCAGTTCTCAGGGGAACACTGAAGCTTTCTTT	.	.	TRBV10-2	TRBJ1-1
CASSLWASGRLVSYEQYF	TGTGCCAGCAGCTTATGGGCTAGCGGGAGGCTGGTCTCCTACGAGCAGTACTTC	TRBD2	.	TRBV7-2	TRBJ2-7
CASSLGGSGSVSYEQYF	TGCGCCAGCAGCTTGGGTGGTAGCGGGAGTGTTTCCTACGAGCAGTACTTC	TRBD2	.	TRBV5-1	TRBJ2-7
CASSSEGGLNTGELFF	TGTGCCAGCAGCTCGGAGGGGGGGTTGAACACCGGGGAGCTGTTTTTT	.	.	TRBV2	TRBJ2-2
CSVGDRNQPQHF	TGCAGCGTCGGGGACAGGAATCAGCCCCAGCATTTT	TRBD1	.	TRBV29-1	TRBJ1-5
CTHGSSGTPDTQYF	TGCACCCACGGGTCTAGCGGGACCCCTGATACGCAGTATTTT	TRBD2	.	TRBV29-1	TRBJ2-3
CASSSGRSYNEQFF	TGTGCCAGCAGTAGCGGACGCTCCTACAATGAGCAGTTCTTC	.	.	TRBV5-6	TRBJ2-1
CASSFGVSKETQYF	TGTGCCAGCAGCTTTGGAGTGTCTAAAGAGACCCAGTACTTC	.	.	TRBV7-9	TRBJ2-5
CSARGRDTIYF	TGCAGCGCCAGGGGGCGGGACACCATATATTTT	TRBD1	.	TRBV29-1	TRBJ1-3